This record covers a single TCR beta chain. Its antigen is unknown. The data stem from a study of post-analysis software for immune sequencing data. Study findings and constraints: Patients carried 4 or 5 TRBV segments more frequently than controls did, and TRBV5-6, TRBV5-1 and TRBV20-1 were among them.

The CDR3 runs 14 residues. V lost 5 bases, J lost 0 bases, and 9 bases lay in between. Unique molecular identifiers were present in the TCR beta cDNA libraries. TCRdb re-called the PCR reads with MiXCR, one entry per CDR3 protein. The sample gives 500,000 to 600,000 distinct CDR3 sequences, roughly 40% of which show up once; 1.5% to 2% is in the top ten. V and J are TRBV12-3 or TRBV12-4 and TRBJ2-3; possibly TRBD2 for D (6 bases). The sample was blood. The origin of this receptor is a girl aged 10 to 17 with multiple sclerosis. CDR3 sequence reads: CASSGTASTDTQYF. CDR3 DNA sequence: TGTGCCAGCAGTGGGACTGCTAGCACAGATACGCAGTATTTT.